The sequence of this T cell receptor (beta chain) was determined in a study of blood T cell repertoires in COVID-19. Study overall: Nucleic acid was either cDNA or gDNA, and it came from T cells, B-cell-depleted T cells, or PBMCs.

This clone has only one observation. Libraries were prepared by immunoSEQ multiplex PCR; TCRdb keeps only in-frame clonotypes and omits some of them. The table lists about 6,200 clones, roughly 80% of them singletons. Sequences were obtained from peripheral blood. The clonotype originates from a man between 60 and 75 years old with acute or convalescent COVID-19.

CDR3 protein: CASSLDRPETYEQYF. The CDR3 bases are TGTGCCAGCAGCTTAGATCGGCCGGAGACCTACGAGCAGTACTTC. The chain combines TRBV7-7 with TRBJ2-7; D is unclear. This CDR3 spans 15 amino acids. The germline V gene has CDR1 SSHAT and CDR2 FNYEAQ (reference sequence). V lost 1 base to trimming and J lost 2 bases, with 12 bases between them.